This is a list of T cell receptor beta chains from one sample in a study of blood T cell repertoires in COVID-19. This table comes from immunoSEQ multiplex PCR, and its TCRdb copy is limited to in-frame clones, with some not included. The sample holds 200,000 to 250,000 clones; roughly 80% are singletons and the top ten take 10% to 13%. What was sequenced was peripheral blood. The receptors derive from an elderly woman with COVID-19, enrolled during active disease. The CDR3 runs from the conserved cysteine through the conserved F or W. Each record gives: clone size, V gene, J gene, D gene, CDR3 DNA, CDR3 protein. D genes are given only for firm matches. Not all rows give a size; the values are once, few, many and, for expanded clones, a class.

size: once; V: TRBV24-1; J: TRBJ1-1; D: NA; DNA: TGTGCCACCAGTGGGGGGGGATCGGATAGTCAGGGGAGGGGTGAAGCTTTCTTT; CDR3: CATSGGGSDSQGRGEAFF
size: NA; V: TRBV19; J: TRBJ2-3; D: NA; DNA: TGTGCCAGTAGCGGACTGAGGGTGGATACGCAGTATTTT; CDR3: CASSGLRVDTQYF
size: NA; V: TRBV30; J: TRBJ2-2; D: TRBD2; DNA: TGTGCCTGGAGTGTACCTGGACTAGTATCCGGGGAGCTGTTTTTT; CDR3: CAWSVPGLVSGELFF
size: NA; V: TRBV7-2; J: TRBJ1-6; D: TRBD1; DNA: TGTGCCAGCAGGCAGGGGGCGATGGGTAATTCACCCCTCCACTTT; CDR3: CASRQGAMGNSPLHF
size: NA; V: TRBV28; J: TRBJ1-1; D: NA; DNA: TGTGCCAGCAGGCGTGCCATGAACACTGAAGCTTTCTTT; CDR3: CASRRAMNTEAFF
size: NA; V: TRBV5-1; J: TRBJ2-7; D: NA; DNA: TGCGCCAGCAATGCAGGGCAATACTACGAGCAGTACTTC; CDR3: CASNAGQYYEQYF
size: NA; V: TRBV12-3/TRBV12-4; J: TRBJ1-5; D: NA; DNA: TGTGCCAGCAGTTATGCGGGGAATCAGCCCCAGCATTTT; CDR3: CASSYAGNQPQHF
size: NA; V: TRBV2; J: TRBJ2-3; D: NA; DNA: TGTGCCAGCAGTTTAGCGGAAGTTCAAGATACGCAGTATTTT; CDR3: CASSLAEVQDTQYF
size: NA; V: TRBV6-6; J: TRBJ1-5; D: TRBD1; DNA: TGTGCCAGCAGTGGATCACAGGGGGTGAGCAATCAGCCCCAGCATTTT; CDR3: CASSGSQGVSNQPQHF
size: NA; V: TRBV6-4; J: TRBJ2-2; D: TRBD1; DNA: TGTGCCAGCAGCCCCCGGGACAGGGCGGGGAGAACCGGGGAGCTGTTTTTT; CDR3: CASSPRDRAGRTGELFF
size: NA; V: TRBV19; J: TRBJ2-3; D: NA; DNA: TGTGCCAGTAGTATATACGGGGGTTCAGATACGCAGTATTTT; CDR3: CASSIYGGSDTQYF
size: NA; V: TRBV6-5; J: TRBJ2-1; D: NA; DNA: TGTGCCAGCAGCTCAGCCCCTAGGAATGAGCAGTTCTTC; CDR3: CASSSAPRNEQFF
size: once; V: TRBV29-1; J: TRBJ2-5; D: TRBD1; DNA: TGCAGTGCCACCCGGGACAGGCCCCAAGAGACCCAGTACTTC; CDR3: CSATRDRPQETQYF
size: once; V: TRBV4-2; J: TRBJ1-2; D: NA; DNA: TGTGCCAGCAGCCAAGACACCCAGGGAAGCTATGGCTACACCTTC; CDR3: CASSQDTQGSYGYTF
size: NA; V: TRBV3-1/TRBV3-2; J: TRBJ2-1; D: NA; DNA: TGTGCCAGCAGCCTCAGCTCCTACAATGAGCAGTTCTTC; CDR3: CASSLSSYNEQFF
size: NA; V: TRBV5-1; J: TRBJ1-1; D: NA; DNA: TGCGCCAGCAGCTTGGAAGGGAGTAAAGGGACTGAAGCTTTCTTT; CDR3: CASSLEGSKGTEAFF
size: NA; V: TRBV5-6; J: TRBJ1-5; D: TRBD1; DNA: TGTGCCAGCAGCTTCGCCAGGGGGACTCAGCCCCAGCATTTT; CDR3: CASSFARGTQPQHF
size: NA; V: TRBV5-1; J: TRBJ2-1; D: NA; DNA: TGCGCCAGCAGCTTGCAGGTCGGAGGCTACAATGAGCAGTTCTTC; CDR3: CASSLQVGGYNEQFF
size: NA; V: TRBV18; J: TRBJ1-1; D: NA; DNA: TGTGCCAGCTCACCCTCCACCTCGGTCCCGGGGGATGAAGCTTTCTTT; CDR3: CASSPSTSVPGDEAFF
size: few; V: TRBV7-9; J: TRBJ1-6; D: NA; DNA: TGTGCCAGCAGCTTAGATGACAAGACACCCCTCCACTTT; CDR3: CASSLDDKTPLHF
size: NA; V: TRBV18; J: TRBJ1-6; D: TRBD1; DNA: TGTGCCAGCTCACTTACTACGACAGGGGGTAATTCACCCCTCCACTTT; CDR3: CASSLTTTGGNSPLHF
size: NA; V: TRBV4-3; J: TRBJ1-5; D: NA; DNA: TGCGCCAGCAGCCAAGCCCTCGCAGGCAATCAGCCCCAGCATTTT; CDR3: CASSQALAGNQPQHF
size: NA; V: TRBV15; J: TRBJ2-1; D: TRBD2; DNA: TGTGCCACCAGCCCCGGGACTAGCGGGAGGAGCTCCTACAATGAGCAGTTCTTC; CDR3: CATSPGTSGRSSYNEQFF
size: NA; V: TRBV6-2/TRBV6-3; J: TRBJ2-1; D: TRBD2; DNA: TGTGCCAGCAGCCCTCTCCTAGCGGGGGGCTACAATGAGCAGTTCTTC; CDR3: CASSPLLAGGYNEQFF
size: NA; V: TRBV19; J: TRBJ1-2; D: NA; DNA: TGTGCCAGTAGAGACAGTGCGGCCGCTAGCTACACCTTC; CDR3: CASRDSAAASYTF
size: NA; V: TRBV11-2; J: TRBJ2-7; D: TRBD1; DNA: TGTGCCAGCAGTTGGACAGGGGGTGTCTCCTACGAGCAGTACTTC; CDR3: CASSWTGGVSYEQYF
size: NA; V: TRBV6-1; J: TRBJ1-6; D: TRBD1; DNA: TGTGCCAGCAGTCAAGGGGGCATAACCTATAATTCACCCCTCCACTTT; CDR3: CASSQGGITYNSPLHF
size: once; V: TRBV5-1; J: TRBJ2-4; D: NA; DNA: TGCGCCAGCAGCTTGGGTTCCGTAGCCAAAAACATTCAGTACTTC; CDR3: CASSLGSVAKNIQYF
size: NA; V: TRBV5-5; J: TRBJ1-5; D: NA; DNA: TGTGCCAGCAGCTTGGACTGGAGACTGAGAAATCAGCCCCAGCATTTT; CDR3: CASSLDWRLRNQPQHF
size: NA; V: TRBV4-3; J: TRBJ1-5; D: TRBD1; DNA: TGCGCCAGCAGCTGGGACAGGCTGGGCAATCAGCCCCAGCATTTT; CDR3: CASSWDRLGNQPQHF
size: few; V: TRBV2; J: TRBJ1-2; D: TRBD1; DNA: TGTGCCAGCGGTCGGGGACAGACCTACTATGGCTACACCTTC; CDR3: CASGRGQTYYGYTF
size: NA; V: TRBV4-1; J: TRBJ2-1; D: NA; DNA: TGCGCCAGCAGCCAAGTTATGACTGGAAGCTCCTACAATGAGCAGTTCTTC; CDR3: CASSQVMTGSSYNEQFF
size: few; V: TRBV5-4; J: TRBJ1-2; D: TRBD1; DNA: TGTGCCAGCAGCTCGGACAGGGGGTCCAGTCTCTATGGCTACACCTTC; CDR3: CASSSDRGSSLYGYTF
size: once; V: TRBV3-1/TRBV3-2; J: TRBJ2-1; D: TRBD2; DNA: TGTGCCAGCAGCCCGAGGACTAGCGGAAACAATGAGCAGTTCTTC; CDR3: CASSPRTSGNNEQFF
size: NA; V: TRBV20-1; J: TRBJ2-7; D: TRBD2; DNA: TGCAGTGCTAGTTCCCTCTTAGCGGGGGCCGAGCAGTACTTC; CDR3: CSASSLLAGAEQYF
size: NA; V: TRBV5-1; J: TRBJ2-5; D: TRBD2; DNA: TGCGCCAGCAGCCCGAACGGACTAGCGGAAGAGACCCAGTACTTC; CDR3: CASSPNGLAEETQYF
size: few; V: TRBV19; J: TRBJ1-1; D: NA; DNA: TGTGCCAGTAGGTTCGGGGTCGGGAACACTGAAGCTTTCTTT; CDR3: CASRFGVGNTEAFF
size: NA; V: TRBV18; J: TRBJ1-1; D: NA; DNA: TGTGCCAGCTCACCTCGAGCCCGCACTGAAGCTTTCTTT; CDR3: CASSPRARTEAFF
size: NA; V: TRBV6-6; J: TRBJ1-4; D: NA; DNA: TGTGCCAGCAGTTACTCCCCCAGGGAAAAGAATGAAAAACTGTTTTTT; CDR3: CASSYSPREKNEKLFF
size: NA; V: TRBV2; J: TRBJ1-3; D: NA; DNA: TGTGCCAGCATCCGGGGTGAGTCTTCTGGAAACACCATATATTTT; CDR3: CASIRGESSGNTIYF
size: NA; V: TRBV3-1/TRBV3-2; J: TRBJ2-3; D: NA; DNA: TGTGCCAGCAGCCTGGGCAAGAGCACAGATACGCAGTATTTT; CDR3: CASSLGKSTDTQYF
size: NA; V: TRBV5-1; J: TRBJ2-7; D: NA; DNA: TGCGCCAGCTCCACGGGGACTGGGATCAAACAGCAGTACTTC; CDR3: CASSTGTGIKQQYF
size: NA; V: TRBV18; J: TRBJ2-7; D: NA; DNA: TGTGCCAGCTCACCACCCGGAGATTACGAGCAGTACTTC; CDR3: CASSPPGDYEQYF
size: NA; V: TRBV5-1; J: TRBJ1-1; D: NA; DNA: TGCGCCAGCAGCTTGGGGGCACAGGGAATCACTGAAGCTTTCTTT; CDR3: CASSLGAQGITEAFF
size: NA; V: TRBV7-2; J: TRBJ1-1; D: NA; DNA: TGTGCCAGCAGGTTGGGAGGGGGTAGGACTGAAGCTTTCTTT; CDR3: CASRLGGGRTEAFF
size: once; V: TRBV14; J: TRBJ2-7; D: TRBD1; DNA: TGTGCCAGCAGCCAAGTCGCGGGACAGGGTCACTACGAGCAGTACTTC; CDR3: CASSQVAGQGHYEQYF
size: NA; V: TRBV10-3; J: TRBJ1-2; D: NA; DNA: TGTGCCACCGCGCCCGACAGCCTCTCTGGCTACACCTTC; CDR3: CATAPDSLSGYTF
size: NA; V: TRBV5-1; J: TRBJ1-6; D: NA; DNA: TGCGCCAGCAGCTTGGTAGCTTTGGATTCACCCCTCCACTTT; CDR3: CASSLVALDSPLHF